This T cell receptor (beta chain) originates from a study of CD8 T cells in Susac syndrome. V dropped 0 bases and J dropped 7 bases, with 9 bases sitting between them. This CDR3 spans 13 amino acids. Germline CDR1 reads LNHNV; CDR2 reads YYDKDF (reference sequence). With random hexamers, roughly 0.45 to 1 ug RNA was reverse transcribed. TCRdb used MiXCR to reprocess the immunoSEQ multiplex PCR reads, holding one entry per CDR3 protein. The sample lists hundreds of thousands of distinct CDR3 sequences; around 95% were seen once. The clonotype was recovered from a human donor with multiple sclerosis. The rearrangement joins TRBV15 to TRBJ1-1; D ambiguous. Sequenced input: CD4+ T cells from PBMCs. In DNA form, the CDR3 reads TGTGCCACCAGCAGAGATATACAGATTGAAGCTTTCTTT. This codes for CATSRDIQIEAFF.